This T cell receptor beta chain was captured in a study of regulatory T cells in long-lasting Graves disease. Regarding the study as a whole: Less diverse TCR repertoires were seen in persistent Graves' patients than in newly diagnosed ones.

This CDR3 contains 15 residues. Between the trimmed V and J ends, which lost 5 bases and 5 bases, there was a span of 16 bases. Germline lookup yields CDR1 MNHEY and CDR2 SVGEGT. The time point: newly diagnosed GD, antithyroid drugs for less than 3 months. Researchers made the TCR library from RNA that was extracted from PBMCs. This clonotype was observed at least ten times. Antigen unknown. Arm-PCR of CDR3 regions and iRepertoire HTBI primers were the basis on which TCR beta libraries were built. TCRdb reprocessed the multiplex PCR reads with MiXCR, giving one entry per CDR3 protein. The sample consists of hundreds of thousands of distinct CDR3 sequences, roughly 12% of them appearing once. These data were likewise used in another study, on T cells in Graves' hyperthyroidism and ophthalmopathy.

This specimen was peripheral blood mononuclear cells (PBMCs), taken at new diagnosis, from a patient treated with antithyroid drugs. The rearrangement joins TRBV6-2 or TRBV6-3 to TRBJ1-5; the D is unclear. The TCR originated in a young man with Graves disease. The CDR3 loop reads CASSEVSRRDQPQHF. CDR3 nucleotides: TGTGCCAGCAGTGAAGTCTCCAGACGCGATCAGCCCCAGCATTTT.